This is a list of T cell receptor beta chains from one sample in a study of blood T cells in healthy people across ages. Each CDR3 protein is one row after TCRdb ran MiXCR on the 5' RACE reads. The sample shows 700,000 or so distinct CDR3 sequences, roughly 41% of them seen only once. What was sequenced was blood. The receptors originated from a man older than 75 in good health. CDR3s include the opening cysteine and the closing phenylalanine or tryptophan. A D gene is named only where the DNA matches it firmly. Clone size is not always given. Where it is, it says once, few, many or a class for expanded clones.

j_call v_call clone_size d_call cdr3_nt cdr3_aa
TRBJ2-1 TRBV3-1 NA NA TGTGCCAGCAGCCGTTACACCTACAATGAGCAGTTCTTC CASSRYTYNEQFF
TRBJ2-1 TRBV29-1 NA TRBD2 TGCAGCGTTGCGGGGGGGAGGGTAAATGAGCAGTTCTTC CSVAGGRVNEQFF
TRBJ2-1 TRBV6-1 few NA TGTGCCAGCACCATACAGGGACACAATGAGCAGTTCTTC CASTIQGHNEQFF
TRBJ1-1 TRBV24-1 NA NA TGTGCCACCAGTGATTTGAGGAGAACTGAAGCTTTCTTT CATSDLRRTEAFF
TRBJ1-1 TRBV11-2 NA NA TGTGCCAGCAGCCCTCTTCCGGGTCCGAACACTGAAGCTTTCTTT CASSPLPGPNTEAFF
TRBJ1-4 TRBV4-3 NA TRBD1 TGCGCCAGCAGCCCGGCGACAGGGGGCGACGAAAAACTGTTTTTT CASSPATGGDEKLFF
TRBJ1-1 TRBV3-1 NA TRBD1 TGTGCCAGCAGCTCCGGGACAGGAAAGGTTGCTTTCTTT CASSSGTGKVAFF
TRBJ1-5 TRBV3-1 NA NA TGTGCCCGCAGCCAAGGGAGAGGGTTCGATCAGCCCCAGCATTTT CARSQGRGFDQPQHF
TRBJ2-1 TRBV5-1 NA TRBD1 TGCGCCAGCAGCTTGATGGACAGGGCCTACAATGAGCAGTTCTTC CASSLMDRAYNEQFF
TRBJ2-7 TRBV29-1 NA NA TGCAGCTTCCGACTAGGGGCCTACGAGCAGTACTTC CSFRLGAYEQYF
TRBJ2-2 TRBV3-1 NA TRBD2 TGTGCCAGCAGCCAACCCAGCGGGGGGTACACCGGGGAGCTGTTTTTT CASSQPSGGYTGELFF
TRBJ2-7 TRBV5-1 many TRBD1 TGCGCCAGCAGCCTGGGCACACTGGGACAGGAGGGCGAGCAGTACTTC CASSLGTLGQEGEQYF
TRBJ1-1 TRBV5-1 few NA TGCGCCAGCAGGGCTCGGGGGGTCACTGAAGCTTTCTTT CASRARGVTEAFF
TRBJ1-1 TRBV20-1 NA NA TGCAGTGCTAGAGACCCGCGAATGTCGCACACTGAAGCTTTCTTT CSARDPRMSHTEAFF
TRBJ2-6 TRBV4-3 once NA TGCGCCAGCAGCCAAGATCTTGTAACGGGGGCCTCTGGGGCCAACGTCCTGACTTTC CASSQDLVTGASGANVLTF
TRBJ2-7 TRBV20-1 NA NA TGCAGTGCAAAGAAGACCTACGAGCAGTACTTC CSAKKTYEQYF
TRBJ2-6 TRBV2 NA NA TGTGCCATCGCTGAGGCCTCTGGGGCCAACGTCCTGACTTTC CAIAEASGANVLTF
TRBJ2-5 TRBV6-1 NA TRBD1 TGTGCCAGCAGGGTTGGCGCCGGGACAGGGGAAGAGACCCAGTACTTC CASRVGAGTGEETQYF
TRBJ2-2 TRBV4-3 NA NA TGCGCCAGCAGCCAACCCGGGCGGACAGCGAACACCGGGGAGCTGTTTTTT CASSQPGRTANTGELFF
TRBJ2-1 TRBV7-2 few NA TGTGCCAGCAGCCCACGGACCGCTGAGCAGTTCTTC CASSPRTAEQFF
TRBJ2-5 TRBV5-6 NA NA TGTGCCAGCAGCTTTGCTATATTGGGATCGGAGACCCAGTACTTC CASSFAILGSETQYF
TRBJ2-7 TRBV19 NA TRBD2 TGTGCCAGTACCCAGCGGGGGGGGTCATACGAGCAGTACTTC CASTQRGGSYEQYF
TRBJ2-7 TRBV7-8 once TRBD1 TGTGCCAGCAGCTTGTCCACAGGGGGCGAGCAGTACTTC CASSLSTGGEQYF
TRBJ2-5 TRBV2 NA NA TGTGCCAGCAGTGTGGGCGGGGCAAATCAAGAGACCCAGTACTTC CASSVGGANQETQYF
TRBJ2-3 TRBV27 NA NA TGTGCCACCAAAATGGTGGATACGCAGTATTTT CATKMVDTQYF
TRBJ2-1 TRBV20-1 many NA TGCAGTGCTAGGTTAGGGGCTGAAGTTTACAATGAGCAGTTCTTC CSARLGAEVYNEQFF
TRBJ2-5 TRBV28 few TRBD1 TGTGCCAGCAGTTCACCGACAGGGCGGCAAGAGACCCAGTACTTC CASSSPTGRQETQYF
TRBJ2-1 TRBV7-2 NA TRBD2 TGTGCCAGCAGCTCCAGGATAGCGGGAGGGTACAATGAGCAGTTCTTC CASSSRIAGGYNEQFF
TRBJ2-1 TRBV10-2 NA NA TGCGCCAGCAGTGAGTCTAACGACGCGCAGTTCTTC CASSESNDAQFF
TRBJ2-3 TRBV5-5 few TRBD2 TGTGCCAGCAGCTGGCCGGGACTAGCGGGGGAGAATACGCAGTATTTT CASSWPGLAGENTQYF
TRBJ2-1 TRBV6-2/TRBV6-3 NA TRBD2 TGTGCCAGCACTAGAACGGGACTACAAGGTTTGCAGTTCTTC CASTRTGLQGLQFF
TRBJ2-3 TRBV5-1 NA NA TGCGCCAGCAGCTTGGTACCGGGAAGCACAGATACGCAGTATTTT CASSLVPGSTDTQYF
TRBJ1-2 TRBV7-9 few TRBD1 TGTGCCAGCAGCGCTCTAGACAGGGCATCATCTATTTATGGCTACACCTTC CASSALDRASSIYGYTF
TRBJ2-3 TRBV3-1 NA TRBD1 TGTGCCAGCAGCCAAGCCCTGGGACAGTTTAAGGATACGCAGTATTTT CASSQALGQFKDTQYF
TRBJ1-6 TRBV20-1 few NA TGCAGTGCTAGAGCGTCCCAGGGCAATTCACCCCTCCACTTT CSARASQGNSPLHF
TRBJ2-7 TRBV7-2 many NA TGTGCCAGCAGCTTACCGGGGGTGGGCGAGCAGTACTTC CASSLPGVGEQYF
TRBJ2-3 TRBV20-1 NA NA TGCAGTGCTAGAGATCAGTGGCGGACGTGGGGCACAGATACGCAGTATTTT CSARDQWRTWGTDTQYF
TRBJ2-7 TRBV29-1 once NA TGCAGCGTCCGGGGCAGCTACGAGCAGTACTTC CSVRGSYEQYF
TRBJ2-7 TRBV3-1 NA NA TGTGCCAGCAGGCCCAGGGACGCCGACGGCGAGCAGTACTTC CASRPRDADGEQYF
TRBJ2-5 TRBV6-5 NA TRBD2 TGTGCCAGCAGTTGGATAGCGGGGGGCGGTCGGGAGACCCAGTACTTC CASSWIAGGGRETQYF
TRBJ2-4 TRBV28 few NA TGTGCCAGCAGTTTACCAGGGGCCAAAAACATTCAGTACTTC CASSLPGAKNIQYF
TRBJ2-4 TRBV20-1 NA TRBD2 TGCAGTGCTAGGCGGAGGGAGGGGGCCAAAAACATTCAGTACTTC CSARRREGAKNIQYF
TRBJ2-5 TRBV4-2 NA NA TGTGCCAGCAGCCAAGAAAACAGGGAGTCATCAGAAGAGACCCAGTACTTC CASSQENRESSEETQYF
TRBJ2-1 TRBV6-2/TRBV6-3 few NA TGTGCCAGCACAAATCCTAGCGACCAGAAGCAGTTCTTC CASTNPSDQKQFF
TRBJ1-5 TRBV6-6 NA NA TGTGCCAGCAGTTACGTGGGAAGGAGCAATCAGCCCCAGCATTTT CASSYVGRSNQPQHF
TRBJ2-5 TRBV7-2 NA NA TGTGCCAGCGGCGACAGGCTTTTCCAAGAGACCCAGTACTTC CASGDRLFQETQYF
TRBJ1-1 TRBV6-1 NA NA TGTGCCAGCATTACCGGGTTTAGTACTGAAGCTTTCTTT CASITGFSTEAFF
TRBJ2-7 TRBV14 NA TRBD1 TGTGCCAGCAGCCACTTGGGACAGGGGATGAGTGGGCAGTACTTC CASSHLGQGMSGQYF
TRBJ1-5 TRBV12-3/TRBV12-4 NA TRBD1 TGTGCCAGCACTCTGGGACAGCGAAATCAGCCCCAGCATTTT CASTLGQRNQPQHF
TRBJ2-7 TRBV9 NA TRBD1 TGTGCCAGCGATACGACAGGGGTAGCAAATGAGCAGTACTTC CASDTTGVANEQYF
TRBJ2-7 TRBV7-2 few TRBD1 TGTGCCAGCAGCCCAATACAGGGGAGCTCCTACGAGCAGTACTTC CASSPIQGSSYEQYF
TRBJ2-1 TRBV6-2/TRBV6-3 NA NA TGTGCCAGCAGTACGAATTTGGGAGAGACCCAGTTCTTC CASSTNLGETQFF
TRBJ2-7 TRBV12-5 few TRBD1 TGTGCTAGTGGTTTGGACCCGGGGACAGGGACCTACGAGCAGTACTTC CASGLDPGTGTYEQYF
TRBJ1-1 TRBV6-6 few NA TGTGCCAGCAATAAGGGGCTTGGGAGGAACACTGAAGCTTTCTTT CASNKGLGRNTEAFF